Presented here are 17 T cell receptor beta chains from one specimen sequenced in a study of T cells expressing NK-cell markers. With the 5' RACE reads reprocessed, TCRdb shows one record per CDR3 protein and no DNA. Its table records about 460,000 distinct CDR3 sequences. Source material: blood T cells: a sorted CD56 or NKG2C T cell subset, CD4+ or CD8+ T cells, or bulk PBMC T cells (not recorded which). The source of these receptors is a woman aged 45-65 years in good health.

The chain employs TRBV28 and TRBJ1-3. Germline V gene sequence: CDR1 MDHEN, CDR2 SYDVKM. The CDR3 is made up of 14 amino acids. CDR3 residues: CATERGGSGNTIYF. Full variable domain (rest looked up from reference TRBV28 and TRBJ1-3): DVKVTQSSRYLVKRTGEKVFLECVQDMDHENMFWYRQDPGLGLRLIYFSYDVKMKEKGDIPEGYSVSREKKERFSLILESASTNQTSMYLCATERGGSGNTIYFGEGSWLTVV.

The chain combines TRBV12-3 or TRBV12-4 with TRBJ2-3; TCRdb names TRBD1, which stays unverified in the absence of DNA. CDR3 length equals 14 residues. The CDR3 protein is CASSLGDGADTQYF.

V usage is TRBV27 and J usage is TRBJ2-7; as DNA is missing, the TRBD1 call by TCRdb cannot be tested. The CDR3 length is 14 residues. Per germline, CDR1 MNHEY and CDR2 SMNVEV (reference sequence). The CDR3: CASAPGPERYEQYF.

The CDR3 loop is CASRDYDTQYF. The chain carries TRBV6-1 and TRBJ2-3. Looked up from germline, CDR1 is MNHNS and CDR2 is SASEGT. This CDR3 has 11 amino acids.

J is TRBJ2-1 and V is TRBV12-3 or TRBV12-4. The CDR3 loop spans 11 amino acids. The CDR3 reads CASSLVAAQFF.

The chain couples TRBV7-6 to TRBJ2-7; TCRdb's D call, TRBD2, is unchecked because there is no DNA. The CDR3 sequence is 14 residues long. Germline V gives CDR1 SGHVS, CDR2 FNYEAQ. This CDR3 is CASRPGGGSGEQYF.

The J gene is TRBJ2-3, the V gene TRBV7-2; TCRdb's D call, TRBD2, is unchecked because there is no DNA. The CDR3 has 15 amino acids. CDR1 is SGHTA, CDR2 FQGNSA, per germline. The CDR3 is CASSLASSLTDTQYF.

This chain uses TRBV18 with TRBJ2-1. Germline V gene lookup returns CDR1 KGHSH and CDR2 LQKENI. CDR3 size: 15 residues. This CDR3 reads CASSPTRVSYNEQFF. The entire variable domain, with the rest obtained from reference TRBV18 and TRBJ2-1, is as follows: NAGVMQNPRHLVRRRGQEARLRCSPMKGHSHVYWYRQLPEEGLKFMVYLQKENIIDESGMPKERFSAEFPKEGPSILRIQQVVRGDSAAYFCASSPTRVSYNEQFFGPGTRLTVL.

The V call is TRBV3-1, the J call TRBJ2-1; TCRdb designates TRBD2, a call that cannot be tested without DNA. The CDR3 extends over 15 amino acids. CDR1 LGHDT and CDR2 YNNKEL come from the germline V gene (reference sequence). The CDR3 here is CASSSGGLGYNEQFF.

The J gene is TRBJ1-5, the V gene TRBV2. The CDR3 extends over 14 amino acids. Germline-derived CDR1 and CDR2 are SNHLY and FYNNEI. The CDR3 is CASGDTYSNQPQHF.

The CDR3 sequence: CSASITGPPSYEQYF. The chain employs TRBV20-1 and TRBJ2-7; TCRdb's D gene call, TRBD2, goes unchecked for lack of DNA. From germline, CDR1 is DFQATT and CDR2 SNEGSKA (reference sequence). CDR3 size: 15 residues.

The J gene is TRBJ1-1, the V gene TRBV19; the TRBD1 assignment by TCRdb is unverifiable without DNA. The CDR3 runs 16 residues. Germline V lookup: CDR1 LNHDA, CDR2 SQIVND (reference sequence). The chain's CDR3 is CASSIAPTGVNTEAFF.

CDR3 protein: CASSQLAWRYEQYF. The chain employs TRBV10-2 and TRBJ2-7; the TCRdb D gene call, TRBD2, has no DNA to confirm it. The CDR3 covers 14 residues. Looked up from germline, CDR1 is WSHSY and CDR2 is SAAADI.

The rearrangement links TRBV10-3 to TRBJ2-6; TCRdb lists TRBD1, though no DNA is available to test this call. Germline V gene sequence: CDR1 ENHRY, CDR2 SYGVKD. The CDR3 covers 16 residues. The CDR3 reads CAIRGGGNPGANVLTF.

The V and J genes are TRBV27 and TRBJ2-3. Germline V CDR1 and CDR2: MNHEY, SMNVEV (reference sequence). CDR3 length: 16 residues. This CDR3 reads CASSSPLRHRTDTQYF.

This CDR3 reads CASSSPAGNYGYTF. The gene calls are TRBV7-9 and TRBJ1-2. This CDR3 is 14 amino acids long. Germline V lookup: CDR1 SEHNR, CDR2 FQNEAQ (reference sequence).

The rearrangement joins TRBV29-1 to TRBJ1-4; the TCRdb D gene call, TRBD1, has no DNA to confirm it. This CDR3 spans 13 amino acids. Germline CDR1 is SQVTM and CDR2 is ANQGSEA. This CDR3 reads CSVDGGTNEKLFF.